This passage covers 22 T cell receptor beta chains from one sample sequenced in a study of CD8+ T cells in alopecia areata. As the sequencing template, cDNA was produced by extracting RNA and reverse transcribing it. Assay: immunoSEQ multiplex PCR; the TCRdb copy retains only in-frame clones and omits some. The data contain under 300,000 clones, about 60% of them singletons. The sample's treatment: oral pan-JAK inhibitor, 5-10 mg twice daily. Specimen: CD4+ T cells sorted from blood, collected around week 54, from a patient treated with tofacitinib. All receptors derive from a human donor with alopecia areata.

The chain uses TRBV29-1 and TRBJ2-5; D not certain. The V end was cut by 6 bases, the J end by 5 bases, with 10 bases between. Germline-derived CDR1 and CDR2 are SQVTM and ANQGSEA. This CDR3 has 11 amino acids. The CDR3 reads CSVSRVETQYF. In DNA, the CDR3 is TGCAGCGTGAGTCGGGTGGAGACCCAGTACTTC. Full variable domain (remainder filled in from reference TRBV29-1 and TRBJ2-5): SAVISQKPSRDICQRGTSLTIQCQVDSQVTMMFWYRQQPGQSLTLIATANQGSEATYESGFVIDKFPISRPNLTFSTLTVSNMSPEDSSIYLCSVSRVETQYFGPGTRLLVL.

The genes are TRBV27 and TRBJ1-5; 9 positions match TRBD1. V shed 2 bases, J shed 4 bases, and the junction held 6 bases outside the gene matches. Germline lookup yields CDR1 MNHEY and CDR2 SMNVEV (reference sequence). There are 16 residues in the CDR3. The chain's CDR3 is CASSLRLGQGNQPQHF. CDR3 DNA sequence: TGTGCCAGCAGTTTAAGGTTGGGACAGGGAAATCAGCCCCAGCATTTT.

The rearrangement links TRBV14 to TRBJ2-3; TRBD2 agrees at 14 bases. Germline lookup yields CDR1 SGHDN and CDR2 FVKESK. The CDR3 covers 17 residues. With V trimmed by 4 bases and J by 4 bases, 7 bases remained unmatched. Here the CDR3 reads CASSPPGLAGGADTQYF. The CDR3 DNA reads TGTGCCAGCAGCCCCCCCGGACTAGCGGGGGGTGCAGATACGCAGTATTTT.

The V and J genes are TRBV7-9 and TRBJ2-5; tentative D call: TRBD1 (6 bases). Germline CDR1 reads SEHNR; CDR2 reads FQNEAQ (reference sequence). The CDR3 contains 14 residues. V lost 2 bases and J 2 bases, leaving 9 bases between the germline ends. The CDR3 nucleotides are TGTGCCAGCAGCTTACGGGACACTCAAGAGACCCAGTACTTC. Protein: CASSLRDTQETQYF.

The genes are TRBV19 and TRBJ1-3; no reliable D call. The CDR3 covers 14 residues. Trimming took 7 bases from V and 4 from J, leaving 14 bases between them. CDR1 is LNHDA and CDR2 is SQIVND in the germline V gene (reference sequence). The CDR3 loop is CASTDPGSGNTIYF. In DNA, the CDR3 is TGTGCCAGTACCGACCCCGGGTCAGGAAACACCATATATTTT.

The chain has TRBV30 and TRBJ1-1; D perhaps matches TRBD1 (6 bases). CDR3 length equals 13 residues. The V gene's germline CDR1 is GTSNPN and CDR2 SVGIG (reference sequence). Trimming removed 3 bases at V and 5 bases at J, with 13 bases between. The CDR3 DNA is TGTGCCTGGAGCCTCAGGGGCGGAACTGAAGCTTTCTTT. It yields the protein CAWSLRGGTEAFF.

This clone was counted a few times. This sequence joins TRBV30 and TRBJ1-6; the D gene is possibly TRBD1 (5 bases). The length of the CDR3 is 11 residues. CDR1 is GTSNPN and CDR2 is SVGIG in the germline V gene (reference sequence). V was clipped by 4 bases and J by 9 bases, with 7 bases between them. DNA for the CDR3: TGTGCCTGGACTGACAGTTCACCCCTCCACTTT. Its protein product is CAWTDSSPLHF.

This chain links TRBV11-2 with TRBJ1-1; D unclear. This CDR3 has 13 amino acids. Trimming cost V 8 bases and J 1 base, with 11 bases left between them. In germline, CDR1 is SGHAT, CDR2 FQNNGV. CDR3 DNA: TGTGCCAGCCGGGGTCCTCGGAACACTGAAGCTTTCTTT. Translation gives CASRGPRNTEAFF.

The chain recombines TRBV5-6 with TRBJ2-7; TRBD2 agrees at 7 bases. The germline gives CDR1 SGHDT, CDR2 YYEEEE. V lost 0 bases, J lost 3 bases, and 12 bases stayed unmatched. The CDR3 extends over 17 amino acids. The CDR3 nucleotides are TGTGCCAGCAGCTTGGACAAGCGCGGGAGACTCCACTACGAGCAGTACTTC. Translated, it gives CASSLDKRGRLHYEQYF.

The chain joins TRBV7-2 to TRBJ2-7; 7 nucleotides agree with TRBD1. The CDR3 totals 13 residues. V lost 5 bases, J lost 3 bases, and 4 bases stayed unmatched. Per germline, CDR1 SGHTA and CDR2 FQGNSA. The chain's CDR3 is CASSGRTGYEQYF. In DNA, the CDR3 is TGTGCCAGCAGCGGCCGGACAGGCTACGAGCAGTACTTC. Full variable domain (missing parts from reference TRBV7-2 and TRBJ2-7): GAGVSQSPSNKVTEKGKDVELRCDPISGHTALYWYRQSLGQGLEFLIYFQGNSAPDKSGLPSDRFSAERTGGSVSTLTIQRTQQEDSAVYLCASSGRTGYEQYFGPGTRLTVT.

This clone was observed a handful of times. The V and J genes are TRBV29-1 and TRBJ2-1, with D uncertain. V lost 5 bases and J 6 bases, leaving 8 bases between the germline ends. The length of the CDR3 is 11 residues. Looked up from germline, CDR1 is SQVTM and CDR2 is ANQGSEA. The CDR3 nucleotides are TGCAGCGTTCTCCGGATCAATGAGCAGTTCTTC. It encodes CSVLRINEQFF.

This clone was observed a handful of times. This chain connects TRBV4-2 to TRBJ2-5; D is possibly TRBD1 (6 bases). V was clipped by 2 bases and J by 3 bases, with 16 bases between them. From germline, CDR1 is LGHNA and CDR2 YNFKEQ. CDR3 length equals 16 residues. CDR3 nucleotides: TGTGCCAGCAGCCAACTAGGGGGACAAACGGAAGAGACCCAGTACTTC. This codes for CASSQLGGQTEETQYF.

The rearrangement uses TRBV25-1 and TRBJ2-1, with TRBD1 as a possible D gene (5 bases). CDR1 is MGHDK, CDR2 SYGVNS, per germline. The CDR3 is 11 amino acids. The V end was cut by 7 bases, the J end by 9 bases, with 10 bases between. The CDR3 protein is CASTGFVEQFF. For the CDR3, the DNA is TGTGCCAGCACAGGGTTTGTTGAGCAGTTCTTC.

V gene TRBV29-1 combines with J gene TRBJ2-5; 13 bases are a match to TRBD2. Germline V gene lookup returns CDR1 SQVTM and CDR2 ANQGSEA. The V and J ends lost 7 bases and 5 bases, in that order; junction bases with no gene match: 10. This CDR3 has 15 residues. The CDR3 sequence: CSGRELAGGLETQYF. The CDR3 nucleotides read TGCAGCGGACGGGAACTAGCGGGGGGGCTGGAGACCCAGTACTTC.

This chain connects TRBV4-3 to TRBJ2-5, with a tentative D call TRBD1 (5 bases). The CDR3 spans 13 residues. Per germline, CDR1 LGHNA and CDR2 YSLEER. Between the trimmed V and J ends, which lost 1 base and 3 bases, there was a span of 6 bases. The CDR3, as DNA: TGCGCCAGCAGCCAAGCCAGGGAAGAGACCCAGTACTTC. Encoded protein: CASSQAREETQYF.

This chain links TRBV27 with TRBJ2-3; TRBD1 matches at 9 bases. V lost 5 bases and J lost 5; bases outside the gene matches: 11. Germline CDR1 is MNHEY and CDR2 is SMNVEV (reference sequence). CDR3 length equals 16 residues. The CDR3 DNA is TGTGCCAGCAGTACCCTGTCCGGGACAGGGTTAGATACGCAGTATTTT. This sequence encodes CASSTLSGTGLDTQYF.

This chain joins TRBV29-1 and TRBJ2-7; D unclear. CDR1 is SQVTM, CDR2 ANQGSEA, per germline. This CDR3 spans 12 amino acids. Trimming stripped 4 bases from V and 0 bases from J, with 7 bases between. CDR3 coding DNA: TGCAGCGTTGCTAAGTCCTCCTACGAGCAGTACTTC. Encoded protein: CSVAKSSYEQYF.

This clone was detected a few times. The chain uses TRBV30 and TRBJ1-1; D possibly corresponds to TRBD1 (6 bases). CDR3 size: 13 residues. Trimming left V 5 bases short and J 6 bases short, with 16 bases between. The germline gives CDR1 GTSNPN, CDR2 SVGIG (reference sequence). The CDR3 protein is CAWGNRAPPEAFF. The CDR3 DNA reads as TGTGCCTGGGGGAACAGGGCCCCGCCTGAAGCTTTCTTT.

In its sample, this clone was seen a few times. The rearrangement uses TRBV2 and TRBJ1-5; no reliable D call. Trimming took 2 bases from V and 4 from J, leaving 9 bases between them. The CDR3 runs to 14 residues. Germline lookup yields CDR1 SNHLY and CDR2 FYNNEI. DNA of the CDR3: TGTGCCAGCAGTGAACACAGACTTAATCAGCCCCAGCATTTT. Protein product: CASSEHRLNQPQHF.

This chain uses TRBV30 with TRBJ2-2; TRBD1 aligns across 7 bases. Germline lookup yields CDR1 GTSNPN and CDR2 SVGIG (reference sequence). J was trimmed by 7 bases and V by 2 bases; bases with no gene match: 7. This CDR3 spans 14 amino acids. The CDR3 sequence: CAWSKTTGIGELFF. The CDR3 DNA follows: TGTGCCTGGAGTAAAACGACAGGGATCGGGGAGCTGTTTTTT.

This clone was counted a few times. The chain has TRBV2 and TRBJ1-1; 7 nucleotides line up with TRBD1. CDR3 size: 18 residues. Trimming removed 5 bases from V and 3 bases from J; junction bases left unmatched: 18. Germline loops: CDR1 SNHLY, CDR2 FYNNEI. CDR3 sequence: CASSPRGPGGTMHTEAFF. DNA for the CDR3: TGTGCCAGCAGTCCCCGGGGGCCAGGGGGAACTATGCACACTGAAGCTTTCTTT.

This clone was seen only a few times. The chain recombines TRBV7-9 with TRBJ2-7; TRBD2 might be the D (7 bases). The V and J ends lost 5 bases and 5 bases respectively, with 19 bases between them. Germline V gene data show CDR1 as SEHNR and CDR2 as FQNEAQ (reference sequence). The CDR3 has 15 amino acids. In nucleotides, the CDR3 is TGTGCCAGCAGCCCGCTGATCGGAGGGGGGGACGAGCAGTACTTC. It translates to CASSPLIGGGDEQYF. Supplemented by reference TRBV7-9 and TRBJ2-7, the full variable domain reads DTGVSQNPRHKITKRGQNVTFRCDPISEHNRLYWYRQTLGQGPEFLTYFQNEAQLEKSRLLSDRFSAERPKGSFSTLEIQRTEQGDSAMYLCASSPLIGGGDEQYFGPGTRLTVT.